The 32 T cell receptor beta chains listed next were all sequenced from one sample in a study of T-cell reconstitution after alpha-beta-depleted transplantation in children. TCRbeta library preparation incorporated unique molecular identifiers. Each CDR3 protein gets one entry after TCRdb re-called the PCR reads with MiXCR. The repertoire holds about 300,000 distinct CDR3 sequences, with about a tenth as singletons. Sample: PBMCs, taken before TCRalphabeta/CD19-depleted stem cell transplant. The receptors originated from a boy less than two years old with acute myeloid leukemia, due to receive a stem cell transplant.

This clonotype appeared a few times. The chain uses TRBV28 and TRBJ2-6, with unresolved D. In germline, CDR1 is MDHEN, CDR2 SYDVKM. CDR3 length: 17 amino acids. Deletions cut 5 bases from V and 1 base from J, with 15 bases between. CDR3 loop: CASSPPRTLSGANVLTF. As DNA, the CDR3 is TGTGCCAGCAGTCCCCCTCGGACCCTGTCTGGGGCCAACGTCCTGACTTTC. The entire variable domain, with the rest obtained from reference TRBV28 and TRBJ2-6, is as follows: DVKVTQSSRYLVKRTGEKVFLECVQDMDHENMFWYRQDPGLGLRLIYFSYDVKMKEKGDIPEGYSVSREKKERFSLILESASTNQTSMYLCASSPPRTLSGANVLTFGAGSRLTVL.

In its sample, this clonotype was seen many times. The chain couples TRBV7-3 to TRBJ2-2; TRBD1 is a possible D gene (5 bases). With 5 bases removed from V and 0 bases from J, the gap between germline ends came to 10 bases. The CDR3 totals 15 residues. Germline CDR1 and CDR2: SGHTA and FQGTGA. The CDR3 DNA reads as TGTGCCAGCAGCCGAGGCAGGGCGAACACCGGGGAGCTGTTTTTT. The encoded protein is CASSRGRANTGELFF.

This clonotype was seen repeatedly, ten times or more. The V call is TRBV6-5, the J call TRBJ2-7; D assignment may be TRBD1 or TRBD2 (5 bases each). From germline, CDR1 is MNHEY and CDR2 SVGAGI. V was pared by 0 bases and J by 3 bases, with 15 bases between. The CDR3 consists of 16 residues. In DNA form, the CDR3 reads TGTGCCAGCAGTTACTCTGGGCAGTGGGGGATCTACGAGCAGTACTTC. Protein sequence: CASSYSGQWGIYEQYF.

V usage is TRBV4-3 and J usage is TRBJ2-7; D is possibly TRBD2 (6 bases). Trimming cost V 1 base and J 1 base, with 11 bases left between them. The CDR3 contains 15 residues. Germline CDR1 LGHNA, CDR2 YSLEER. CDR3 sequence reads: CASSQGVAESYEQYF. The CDR3 DNA follows: TGCGCCAGCAGCCAAGGTGTAGCGGAATCCTACGAGCAGTACTTC.

The chain carries TRBV14 and TRBJ2-1; D not resolved. Trimming shortened V by 5 bases and J by 1 base, and 15 bases separated the two germline ends. CDR1 and CDR2 from the germline V gene are SGHDN and FVKESK. The CDR3 sequence is 16 residues long. CDR3 sequence (DNA): TGTGCCAGCAGCTTATATCCCCTCGGTTCCTACAATGAGCAGTTCTTC. It is translated as CASSLYPLGSYNEQFF.

A word on this clonotype: A much larger clone differs from this one at a single base, so this may be a read error. This chain joins TRBV18 and TRBJ1-2; 8 positions match TRBD1. This CDR3 spans 13 amino acids. Germline V gene lookup returns CDR1 KGHSH and CDR2 LQKENI. CDR3 protein: CVSSPRQGSGYTF. The CDR3 coding sequence is TGTGTCAGCTCACCACGACAGGGGTCTGGCTACACCTTC.

CDR3 nucleotides: TGTGCCAGCAGCTTAGAACAGGGAACCTACGAGCAGTACTTC. It encodes CASSLEQGTYEQYF. The chain joins TRBV11-2 to TRBJ2-7; weak D call: TRBD1 (6 bases). The CDR3 is 14 residues long. Per germline, CDR1 SGHAT and CDR2 FQNNGV. Trimming removed 0 bases from V and 2 bases from J, with 8 bases in between.

This clonotype showed up just a few times. The CDR3 DNA sequence: TGTGCCAGCAGCCCGGGGGGGGCTGAAGCTTTCTTT. As protein: CASSPGGAEAFF. The rearrangement joins TRBV11-3 to TRBJ1-1; D perhaps matches TRBD1 (5 bases). V gave up 5 bases and J gave up 6 bases, with 10 bases separating them. The CDR3 sequence is 12 residues long. The germline gives CDR1 SGHNT, CDR2 YENEEA.

This clonotype was picked up many times. The chain links TRBV4-2 to TRBJ2-7; D unresolved. This CDR3 is built from 14 residues. V shed 0 bases and J shed 6 bases, with 12 bases lying between them. Looked up from germline, CDR1 is LGHNA and CDR2 is YNFKEQ. The CDR3 nucleotides are TGTGCCAGCAGCCAAGAAAGTGGGCAAAGCGAGCAGTACTTC. It yields the protein CASSQESGQSEQYF.

This clonotype was found many times. The CDR3 here is CASSLSGLPSSYNEQFF. Here the CDR3 DNA reads TGTGCCAGCAGCCTAAGCGGGCTCCCGAGCTCCTACAATGAGCAGTTCTTC. This chain links TRBV4-2 with TRBJ2-1; D possibly corresponds to TRBD2 (6 bases). This CDR3 region has 17 residues. CDR1 and CDR2 (germline): LGHNA, YNFKEQ. V shed 4 bases and J shed 0 bases, with 16 bases lying between them.

This clonotype was counted ten times or more. The rearrangement joins TRBV20-1 to TRBJ2-3; 10 nucleotides match TRBD2. This CDR3 is built from 15 residues. Trimming took 2 bases from V and 2 from J; bases not matched to a gene: 4. Per germline, CDR1 DFQATT and CDR2 SNEGSKA (reference sequence). CDR3 region: CSARRTSGPTDTQYF. CDR3 nucleotide sequence: TGCAGTGCTAGACGGACTAGCGGACCCACAGATACGCAGTATTTT.

This clonotype was observed many times. V usage is TRBV13 and J usage is TRBJ2-6; D is unresolved. With 5 bases removed from V and 0 bases from J, the gap between germline ends came to 5 bases. Germline values: CDR1 PRHDT, CDR2 FYEKMQ (reference sequence). The CDR3 loop spans 14 amino acids. CDR3 DNA sequence: TGTGCCAGCAGCCCCAGCTCTGGGGCCAACGTCCTGACTTTC. Translating it yields CASSPSSGANVLTF.

The table lists this clonotype with many counts. In DNA, the CDR3 is TGCGCCAGCAGCTTGGCCAACGAGCAGTACTTC. Translated: CASSLANEQYF. The chain uses TRBV5-1 and TRBJ2-7; D unresolved. The germline V gene has CDR1 SGHRS and CDR2 YFSETQ. Trimming pared 0 bases from V and 5 bases from J, leaving 3 bases between. This CDR3 region has 11 residues.

This clonotype came up a few times. This rearrangement joins TRBV29-1 to TRBJ2-3, with D uncertain. The ends were cut back, 7 bases at V and 0 bases at J, with 14 bases in the middle. The CDR3 is 14 amino acids. Per germline, CDR1 SQVTM and CDR2 ANQGSEA. The CDR3, as DNA: TGCAGCGCCTACAGCCCATCTAGCACAGATACGCAGTATTTT. Protein: CSAYSPSSTDTQYF.

This chain links TRBV20-1 with TRBJ2-4; 8 bases align to TRBD1. Germline CDR1 DFQATT, CDR2 SNEGSKA (reference sequence). V dropped 1 base and J dropped 0; count of bases not matched to a gene: 14. This CDR3 is 19 amino acids long. CDR3 residues: CSARGFGGGQGLAKNIQYF. For the CDR3, the DNA is TGCAGTGCTAGAGGATTCGGCGGCGGACAGGGCCTAGCCAAAAACATTCAGTACTTC.

This clonotype has a handful of counts. V and J are TRBV21-1 and TRBJ2-4; the listed D gene, TRBD1, was not tested against the DNA. TRBV21-1 is given as a pseudogene. This CDR3 spans 16 amino acids. The DNA of the CDR3 is TGTGCCAGCAGCAAAGCGGGTGGACAGGGGAAAAACATTCAGTACTTC. Its translation: CASSKAGGQGKNIQYF.

This clonotype was picked up many times. The chain recombines TRBV5-1 with TRBJ2-3; possible D gene TRBD1, 6 bases. The V gene's germline CDR1 is SGHRS and CDR2 YFSETQ. This CDR3 is 11 amino acids long. V was pared by 7 bases and J by 10 bases, with 13 bases between. The chain's CDR3 is CASPLAGAQYF. In DNA form, the CDR3 reads TGCGCCAGCCCCTTGGCAGGGGCGCAGTATTTT. Variable domain in full (rest from reference TRBV5-1 and TRBJ2-3): KAGVTQTPRYLIKTRGQQVTLSCSPISGHRSVSWYQQTPGQGLQFLFEYFSETQRNKGNFPGRFSGRQFSNSRSEMNVSTLELGDSALYLCASPLAGAQYFGPGTRLTVL.

This clonotype was seen at least ten times. V gene TRBV12-3 or TRBV12-4 combines with J gene TRBJ2-7; 7 nucleotides align to TRBD1. This CDR3 contains 14 residues. Trimming cost V 5 bases and J 1 base; bases outside gene matches: 5. CDR3: CASSKPGQSYEQYF. As DNA, the CDR3 is TGTGCCAGCAGTAAACCGGGACAGTCCTACGAGCAGTACTTC.

This clonotype was detected many times. CDR3 loop: CASSLERAPPDTQYF. The CDR3, as DNA: TGCGCCAGCAGCTTGGAGAGGGCTCCCCCAGATACGCAGTATTTT. This rearrangement joins TRBV5-1 to TRBJ2-3; perhaps TRBD2 as D (5 bases). V lost 0 bases and J 4 bases, leaving 12 bases between the germline ends. From germline, CDR1 is SGHRS and CDR2 YFSETQ. The CDR3 spans 15 residues.

This clonotype was found many times. The chain is built from TRBV14 and TRBJ2-2; D unresolved. Trimming cost V 0 bases and J 0 bases, with 14 bases left between them. CDR1 is SGHDN, CDR2 FVKESK, per germline. This CDR3 has 18 amino acids. The CDR3 loop is CASSQDPPGPANTGELFF. CDR3 nucleotides: TGTGCCAGCAGCCAAGATCCCCCGGGCCCCGCGAACACCGGGGAGCTGTTTTTT.

This chain connects TRBV10-2 to TRBJ2-6, with D perhaps TRBD2 (6 bases). V was trimmed by 8 bases and J by 0 bases, leaving 20 bases between them. The CDR3 runs to 18 residues. CDR1 and CDR2 (germline): WSHSY, SAAADI. CDR3 in amino acids: CASSWDFRFSSGANVLTF. The CDR3 coding sequence is TGCGCCAGCTCCTGGGACTTCCGCTTTAGCTCTGGGGCCAACGTCCTGACTTTC.

This clonotype was seen more than once but under ten times. The chain combines TRBV7-3 with TRBJ2-1, with a weak D call TRBD2 (5 bases). V lost 1 base and J 7 bases, leaving 11 bases between the germline ends. The CDR3 spans 14 residues. Germline CDR1 SGHTA, CDR2 FQGTGA. The CDR3 DNA sequence: TGTGCCAGCAGCTTAAATACGGGAAGGAATGAGCAGTTCTTC. The encoded protein is CASSLNTGRNEQFF.

This clonotype has a count of ten or more. The gene calls are TRBV5-1 and TRBJ1-5; weak D call: TRBD1 (5 bases). Per the germline V gene, CDR1 is SGHRS and CDR2 is YFSETQ. CDR3 length equals 13 residues. The V and J ends lost 0 bases and 9 bases respectively, with 10 bases between them. This chain's CDR3 is CASSLDPGRPQHF. The CDR3, as DNA: TGCGCCAGCAGCTTGGATCCAGGGCGGCCCCAGCATTTT.

The rearrangement uses TRBV28 and TRBJ2-5; D call uncertain. Trimming shortened V by 3 bases and J by 8 bases, and 16 bases separated the two germline ends. Germline loops: CDR1 MDHEN, CDR2 SYDVKM. The CDR3 sequence is 14 residues long. The CDR3 nucleotides are TGTGCCAGCAGTTTGGCAGGAACGGGTAGTACCCAGTACTTC. It is translated as CASSLAGTGSTQYF. The full variable domain, rest sourced from reference TRBV28 and TRBJ2-5, is DVKVTQSSRYLVKRTGEKVFLECVQDMDHENMFWYRQDPGLGLRLIYFSYDVKMKEKGDIPEGYSVSREKKERFSLILESASTNQTSMYLCASSLAGTGSTQYFGPGTRLLVL.

There are many counts of this clonotype. CDR3 in DNA: TGCGCCTGCCGACTAGCGGACGTCTCCTACAATGAGCAGTTCTTC. Translated, it gives CACRLADVSYNEQFF. The chain combines TRBV5-1 with TRBJ2-1; TRBD2 aligns across 9 bases. This CDR3 has 15 residues. Germline CDR1 SGHRS, CDR2 YFSETQ. V lost 10 bases to trimming and J lost 0 bases; unmatched junction nucleotides: 8.

The table lists this clonotype with many counts. This chain connects TRBV7-9 to TRBJ2-1; possible D gene TRBD1, 7 bases. Germline V gene lookup returns CDR1 SEHNR and CDR2 FQNEAQ (reference sequence). Deletions cut 5 bases from V and 3 bases from J, with 20 bases between. The CDR3 spans 17 residues. CDR3 DNA sequence: TGTGCCAGCAGCGAATACCAGACAGGGACTTACTACAATGAGCAGTTCTTC. Translating gives CASSEYQTGTYYNEQFF. Combining the CDR3 with reference TRBV7-9 and TRBJ2-1 gives the whole variable domain DTGVSQNPRHKITKRGQNVTFRCDPISEHNRLYWYRQTLGQGPEFLTYFQNEAQLEKSRLLSDRFSAERPKGSFSTLEIQRTEQGDSAMYLCASSEYQTGTYYNEQFFGPGTRLTVL.

Many counts were recorded for this clonotype. This chain links TRBV7-9 with TRBJ1-1; D gene uncertain. Germline loops: CDR1 SEHNR, CDR2 FQNEAQ (reference sequence). Trimming stripped 4 bases from V and 5 bases from J, with 8 bases between. The CDR3 sequence is 12 residues long. The DNA of the CDR3 is TGTGCCAGCAGCTCCAGCGAGACTGAAGCTTTCTTT. It specifies CASSSSETEAFF.

This clonotype was counted only a few times. This chain joins TRBV7-9 and TRBJ1-6; a weak D match, TRBD1 (5 bases). Trimming removed 7 bases from V and 6 bases from J, with 16 bases in between. CDR1 is SEHNR, CDR2 FQNEAQ, per germline (reference sequence). The CDR3 spans 15 residues. The CDR3 coding sequence is TGTGCCAGCACGGGCTTCGGGGGATCTAATTCACCCCTCCACTTT. This encodes CASTGFGGSNSPLHF.

This clonotype appeared many times. The DNA for the CDR3 is TGTGCCAGCACTCTAGGCACAGATACGCAGTATTTT. Amino acid sequence: CASTLGTDTQYF. This sequence joins TRBV12-3 or TRBV12-4 and TRBJ2-3; D call uncertain. Deletions cut 7 bases from V and 1 base from J, with 6 bases between. CDR3 length: 12 amino acids.

This clonotype has a count of ten or more. J is TRBJ1-6 and V is TRBV20-1; TRBD1 might be the D (5 bases). Trimming took 0 bases from V and 10 from J, leaving 10 bases between them. The germline gives CDR1 DFQATT, CDR2 SNEGSKA (reference sequence). The CDR3 covers 13 residues. CDR3 sequence: CSARENRNSPLHF. CDR3 coding DNA: TGCAGTGCTAGAGAGAACAGGAACTCACCCCTCCACTTT.

This clonotype was recorded many times. The rearrangement links TRBV27 to TRBJ2-1; 8 nucleotides align to TRBD1. Germline V gene data show CDR1 as MNHEY and CDR2 as SMNVEV (reference sequence). The J segment lost 4 bases and the V segment lost 5 bases, leaving 10 bases of the junction unmatched. CDR3 length: 16 amino acids. CDR3 in DNA: TGTGCCAGCAGTCTATTCAACGGACAGGGTTACAATGAGCAGTTCTTC. Translated, it gives CASSLFNGQGYNEQFF.

This clonotype was found many times. The V call is TRBV12-3 or TRBV12-4, the J call TRBJ2-2; no firm D call. This CDR3 has 11 amino acids. The V end lost 5 bases, the J end lost 6 bases, and 4 bases lay between the germline ends. DNA for the CDR3: TGTGCCAGCAGTGAGGCCGGGGAGCTGTTTTTT. Its protein product is CASSEAGELFF.